Sequencing of this T cell receptor beta chain was carried out in a study of blood T cell repertoires in COVID-19. About the study: Acute-phase and convalescent COVID-19 samples originated in the United States, Italy and Spain.

This CDR3 comprises 16 residues. Trimming left V 5 bases short and J 2 bases short, with 17 bases between. The germline gives CDR1 SEHNR, CDR2 FQNEAQ (reference sequence). Sequenced by immunoSEQ multiplex PCR; TCRdb stores in-frame clones only, minus some. Of 100,000 to 150,000 clones in the sample, roughly four fifths were seen once. The chain carries TRBV7-9 and TRBJ2-3, with D perhaps TRBD2 (6 bases). Specimen: peripheral blood. The receptor's source is a man aged 25 to 40 with COVID-19, enrolled during active disease. The CDR3 sequence is CASSPRLVVDTDTQYF. The CDR3 nucleotides read TGTGCCAGCAGCCCGAGACTAGTGGTTGACACAGATACGCAGTATTTT.